These 15 T cell receptor beta chains were sequenced from one sample in a study of T cell responses to AZD1222 COVID-19 vaccine. Sequenced by immunoSEQ multiplex PCR; TCRdb stores in-frame clones only, minus some. The data contain 90,000 to 130,000 clones, around 83% of them singletons. The sequencing used peripheral blood, collected on day 0 of AZD1222 vaccination. The receptor set was obtained from an adult in good health.

V is TRBV5-6 and J is TRBJ1-6; D perhaps matches TRBD1 (6 bases). Deletions cut 3 bases from V and 7 bases from J, with 8 bases between. The CDR3 sequence is 13 residues long. Germline assignment: CDR1 SGHDT and CDR2 YYEEEE. This chain's CDR3 is CASSSTGNSPLHF. The CDR3 DNA follows: TGTGCCAGCAGCTCGACAGGAAATTCACCCCTCCACTTT.

This clone was detected only once. V usage is TRBV30 and J usage is TRBJ2-3; D not resolved. This CDR3 is 15 amino acids long. Trimming removed 1 base at V and 0 bases at J, with 11 bases between. The germline V gene encodes CDR1 GTSNPN and CDR2 SVGIG (reference sequence). CDR3 residues: CAWSGRPFSTDTQYF. The CDR3 region has the DNA TGTGCCTGGAGTGGGCGGCCTTTTAGCACAGATACGCAGTATTTT. The full variable domain, with the rest looked up from reference TRBV30 and TRBJ2-3, is SQTIHQWPATLVQPVGSPLSLECTVEGTSNPNLYWYRQAAGRGLQLLFYSVGIGQISSEVPQNLSASRPQDRQFILSSKKLLLSDSGFYLCAWSGRPFSTDTQYFGPGTRLTVL.

The chain carries TRBV2 and TRBJ2-3; no definite D call. V was pared by 8 bases and J by 5 bases, with 20 bases between. The germline V gene has CDR1 SNHLY and CDR2 FYNNEI. This CDR3 contains 15 residues. CDR3 region: CASGKGDLGRDTQYF. CDR3 nucleotides: TGTGCCAGCGGGAAGGGCGATTTAGGTAGAGATACGCAGTATTTT. The variable domain in full, with the rest retrieved from reference TRBV2 and TRBJ2-3, is EPEVTQTPSHQVTQMGQEVILRCVPISNHLYFYWYRQILGQKVEFLVSFYNNEISEKSEIFDDQFSVERPDGSNFTLKIRSTKLEDSAMYFCASGKGDLGRDTQYFGPGTRLTVL.

The V call is TRBV7-9, the J call TRBJ1-2; D unresolved. Germline assignment: CDR1 SEHNR and CDR2 FQNEAQ (reference sequence). Between the trimmed V and J ends, which lost 3 bases and 6 bases, there was a span of 11 bases. The CDR3 spans 13 residues. For the CDR3, the DNA is TGTGCCAGCAGCTTTCCAAAACTAGATGGCTACACCTTC. It yields the protein CASSFPKLDGYTF.

This clone was picked up one time. V is TRBV6-2 or TRBV6-3 and J is TRBJ1-5; TRBD1 is a possible D gene (5 bases). The CDR3 has 20 amino acids. CDR1 is MNHEY, CDR2 SVGEGT, per germline. Trimming stripped 2 bases from V and 3 bases from J, with 26 bases between. The CDR3 DNA reads TGTGCCAGCAGTTACCCCCTGGACACAACCTTGACTTATGTCAATCAGCCCCAGCATTTT. The encoded protein is CASSYPLDTTLTYVNQPQHF.

The rearrangement joins TRBV7-6 to TRBJ1-6; D gene ambiguous. V was trimmed by 2 bases and J by 13 bases, leaving 6 bases between them. Germline CDR1 reads SGHVS; CDR2 reads FNYEAQ. The CDR3 has 11 residues. Here the CDR3 reads CASSLPSPLHF. CDR3 in DNA: TGTGCCAGCAGCTTACCCAGCCCCCTCCACTTT. The variable domain in full, with the rest retrieved from reference TRBV7-6 and TRBJ1-6, is GAGVSQSPRYKVTKRGQDVALRCDPISGHVSLYWYRQALGQGPEFLTYFNYEAQQDKSGLPNDRFSAERPEGSISTLTIQRTEQRDSAMYRCASSLPSPLHFGNGTRLTVT.

This chain uses TRBV30 with TRBJ1-2, with a tentative D call TRBD1 (6 bases). CDR3 length: 16 amino acids. Trimming shortened V by 3 bases and J by 0 bases, and 17 bases separated the two germline ends. Germline V gene sequence: CDR1 GTSNPN, CDR2 SVGIG (reference sequence). The DNA for the CDR3 is TGTGCCTGGAGGGGCCCGGGAGGGGACACTAACTATGGCTACACCTTC. Translation gives CAWRGPGGDTNYGYTF.

This chain links TRBV5-1 with TRBJ1-2, with 9 positions matching TRBD1. This CDR3 is 16 amino acids long. V shed 0 bases, J shed 6 bases, and the junction held 9 bases outside the gene matches. Looked up from germline, CDR1 is SGHRS and CDR2 is YFSETQ. As DNA, the CDR3 is TGCGCCAGCAGCTTGGGTCTAACAGGGGGCGCTGATGGCTACACCTTC. This gives the protein CASSLGLTGGADGYTF.

The chain joins TRBV5-4 to TRBJ2-1, with D possibly TRBD1 on 5 matching bases. V was clipped by 6 bases and J by 3 bases, with 13 bases between them. The germline V gene has CDR1 SGHNT and CDR2 YYREEE (reference sequence). This CDR3 has 14 amino acids. The CDR3 here is CASTDSTSYNEQFF. For the CDR3, the DNA is TGTGCCAGCACCGACAGCACCAGCTACAATGAGCAGTTCTTC.

The chain has TRBV5-8 and TRBJ1-2; no definite D call. This CDR3 is 16 amino acids long. Trimming took 0 bases from V and 6 from J, leaving 18 bases between them. Germline CDR1 and CDR2: SGHTS and YDEGEE. The CDR3: CASSLGVARISDGYTF. The CDR3 nucleotides read TGTGCCAGCAGCTTGGGGGTGGCCAGAATCTCCGATGGCTACACCTTC.

CDR3 protein: CATSSPNTGELFF. The CDR3 DNA reads as TGTGCCACCAGCAGCCCGAACACCGGGGAGCTGTTTTTT. J is TRBJ2-2 and V is TRBV15; the D is unclear. The germline gives CDR1 LNHNV, CDR2 YYDKDF (reference sequence). Trimming shortened V by 3 bases and J by 0 bases, and 2 bases separated the two germline ends. The CDR3 runs to 13 residues.

This rearrangement joins TRBV5-5 to TRBJ1-1; D perhaps matches TRBD1 (5 bases). This CDR3 region has 16 residues. Per germline, CDR1 SGHKS and CDR2 YYEKEE (reference sequence). Deletions cut 4 bases from V and 1 base from J, with 17 bases between. The CDR3 coding sequence is TGTGCCAGCAGCCTGGGTTCCACAAGGGGGAACACTGAAGCTTTCTTT. Protein: CASSLGSTRGNTEAFF.

This chain joins TRBV12-3 or TRBV12-4 and TRBJ1-2; D is unresolved. The CDR3 is 12 residues long. Trimming removed 2 bases from V and 6 bases from J, with 7 bases in between. The CDR3 sequence is CASSLQFHGYTF. CDR3 nucleotide sequence: TGTGCCAGCAGTTTACAGTTCCATGGCTACACCTTC.

V gene TRBV27 combines with J gene TRBJ1-5, with 7 positions matching TRBD1. The CDR3 totals 13 residues. The germline V gene encodes CDR1 MNHEY and CDR2 SMNVEV (reference sequence). V was clipped by 6 bases and J by 4 bases; unmatched bases: 3. This CDR3 is CASRDRANQPQHF. Written as DNA, the CDR3 is TGTGCCAGCAGAGACAGGGCGAATCAGCCCCAGCATTTT.

V is TRBV7-2 and J is TRBJ1-4; TRBD1 agrees at 9 bases. The ends lost 4 bases at V and 5 bases at J; junction bases unmatched: 2. The CDR3 extends over 14 amino acids. CDR1 and CDR2 from the germline V gene are SGHTA and FQGNSA. The CDR3 protein is CASSSDRGNEKLFF. DNA of the CDR3: TGTGCCAGCAGCTCCGACAGGGGGAATGAAAAACTGTTTTTT.